The clone carrying this T cell receptor (beta chain) was observed once. Its target is not known. This sample is drawn from a study of shared clonotypes between healthy human individuals. The germline gives CDR1 LNHDA, CDR2 SQIVND (reference sequence). V was clipped by 2 bases and J by 7 bases; unmatched bases: 9. This CDR3 contains 16 residues. The table came from immunoSEQ multiplex PCR; TCRdb's copy has only in-frame clones and leaves some out. The repertoire includes hundreds of thousands of clones, roughly 96% of them detected once, and roughly 0.12% sits in the top ten. Terminally differentiated effector memory CD45RA+ cells were excluded by CCR7 positive selection of CD45RO-negative cells. Study results and limitations: Rarefaction revealed incomplete sorted-subset sequencing despite large depth.

V is TRBV19 and J is TRBJ2-1, with 9 bases fitting TRBD2. Sequencing was performed on naive CD8+ T cells sorted from blood. The origin of this receptor is a woman aged 25 to 39 in good health. The CDR3 loop reads CASSIMISGRRNEQFF. The CDR3 nucleotides read TGTGCCAGTAGTATAATGATTAGCGGGAGACGGAATGAGCAGTTCTTC.